Listed below are T cell receptor beta chains from one sample, sequenced in a study of T cells in Graves' hyperthyroidism and ophthalmopathy. Via MiXCR, TCRdb re-called the multiplex PCR reads, giving one row per CDR3 protein. The sample records about 600,000 distinct CDR3 sequences, 13% to 15% being singletons. Material: blood. These receptors came from a young woman with Graves' ophthalmopathy. The CDR3 runs from the conserved cysteine through the conserved F or W. Each record gives: J gene, clone size, V gene, D gene, CDR3 DNA, CDR3 protein. The D gene is left open where the match is weak. The size field is filled for only some rows; it gives once, few, many or a size class.

>TRBJ2-7|many|TRBV5-1|TRBD1
TGCGCCAGCAGCTTGAAAACAGGGGTGTACGAGCAGTACTTC
CASSLKTGVYEQYF
>TRBJ2-5|many|TRBV18|.
TGTGCCAGCTCAAGATCGGGACAACAAGAGACCCAGTACTTC
CASSRSGQQETQYF
>TRBJ1-2|many|TRBV28|.
TGTGCCAGCAGTTTTCCCGGACAGATTAGAGCTAACTATGGCTACACCTTC
CASSFPGQIRANYGYTF
>TRBJ2-1|few|TRBV29-1|TRBD1
TGCAGCGTTGAAGATCGGGACAGGGGTCCGATCGAGCAGTTCTTC
CSVEDRDRGPIEQFF
>TRBJ2-7|many|TRBV6-5|TRBD1
TGTGCCAGCAGTTACTCGAGTCAGGGGGCCACCTACGAGCAGTACTTC
CASSYSSQGATYEQYF
>TRBJ2-3|many|TRBV27|TRBD2
TGTGCCAGCAGTTCCCTAGCGGGAGTATCAGATACGCAGTATTTT
CASSSLAGVSDTQYF
>TRBJ2-2|many|TRBV27|.
TGTGCCAGCAGTTTATCGGTGACCGGGGAGCTGTTTTTT
CASSLSVTGELFF
>TRBJ2-7|many|TRBV9|.
TGTGCCAGCAGCGACCCCACCAGTAGCCCTAGCTCCTACGAGCAGTACTTC
CASSDPTSSPSSYEQYF
>TRBJ1-2|few|TRBV30|.
TGTGCCTGGAGAGCGGGACTGAAGGGTTATGGCTACACCTTC
CAWRAGLKGYGYTF
>TRBJ2-3|.|TRBV18|.
TGTGCCAGCCCACCACCTACGGCCACAGATACGCAGTATTTT
CASPPPTATDTQYF
>TRBJ2-2|.|TRBV2|.
TGTGCCAGCAGTGAAACAGGAGCGGCGAACACCGGGGAGCTGTTTTTT
CASSETGAANTGELFF
>TRBJ2-3|.|TRBV3-1|.
TGTGCCAGCTCCCCCAAAGGGAGTGGAAGGGGCCCCCCAGATACGCAGTATTTT
CASSPKGSGRGPPDTQYF
>TRBJ2-4|many|TRBV2|.
TGTGCCAGCAGCCGGGACCCACCTGGAGCCAAAAACATTCAGTACTTC
CASSRDPPGAKNIQYF
>TRBJ2-7|.|TRBV28|.
TGTGCCAGCAGGAACCCTGACAGGTCACTCTACGAGCAGTACTTC
CASRNPDRSLYEQYF
>TRBJ2-7|.|TRBV28|TRBD2
TGTGCCAGCAGTCCTAGCGGGAGGTTTTACGAGCAGTACTTC
CASSPSGRFYEQYF
>TRBJ1-1|many|TRBV7-2|.
TGTGCCAGCGCAGAGGTGGGGCGTACTGAAGCTTTCTTT
CASAEVGRTEAFF